This is a list of T cell receptor beta chains from one sample in a study of shared clonotypes between healthy human individuals. The protocol was immunoSEQ multiplex PCR, while the TCRdb copy is restricted to in-frame clones and leaves out a portion. The sample includes about 2.3 million clones, approximately 95% of them seen just once. The sample consisted of naive CD4+ T cells from PBMCs. The source is a man younger than 35 in good health. Some clones in this sample may be carry-over from other donors' samples. The CDR3 runs from the conserved cysteine through the conserved F or W. The D gene is left open where the match is weak. The size of a clone is reported for some rows only, either as once, few or many, or as a class for expanded clones.

d_call: .; cdr3_length: 13; v_call: TRBV6-5; clone_size: .; j_call: TRBJ1-2; cdr3_aa: CASSYSGTNGYTF; cdr3_nt: TGTGCCAGCAGTTACTCAGGGACAAATGGCTACACCTTC
d_call: .; cdr3_length: 15; v_call: TRBV5-5; clone_size: .; j_call: TRBJ1-5; cdr3_aa: CASSRNFDSNQPQHF; cdr3_nt: TGTGCCAGCAGTCGTAACTTCGATAGCAATCAGCCCCAGCATTTT
d_call: TRBD1; cdr3_length: 13; v_call: TRBV7-9; clone_size: .; j_call: TRBJ2-7; cdr3_aa: CASSLQGVGEQYF; cdr3_nt: TGTGCCAGCAGCTTACAGGGGGTTGGCGAGCAGTACTTC
d_call: TRBD1; cdr3_length: 12; v_call: TRBV29-1; clone_size: few; j_call: TRBJ1-4; cdr3_aa: CSGRQGDEKLFF; cdr3_nt: TGCAGCGGGCGACAGGGGGACGAAAAACTGTTTTTT
d_call: TRBD1; cdr3_length: 13; v_call: TRBV28; clone_size: .; j_call: TRBJ1-1; cdr3_aa: CASSLSGGASTFF; cdr3_nt: TGTGCCAGCAGTTTATCAGGGGGCGCTTCTACTTTCTTT
d_call: TRBD1; cdr3_length: 15; v_call: TRBV5-6; clone_size: .; j_call: TRBJ1-1; cdr3_aa: CASSPVDRETAEAFF; cdr3_nt: TGTGCCAGCAGCCCGGTCGACAGGGAGACGGCTGAAGCTTTCTTT
d_call: .; cdr3_length: 14; v_call: TRBV2; clone_size: .; j_call: TRBJ2-2; cdr3_aa: CASSIESNTGELFF; cdr3_nt: TGTGCCAGCAGCATAGAATCGAACACCGGGGAGCTGTTTTTT
d_call: .; cdr3_length: 16; v_call: TRBV4-1; clone_size: .; j_call: TRBJ1-4; cdr3_aa: CASSQVVLPRNEKLFF; cdr3_nt: TGCGCCAGCAGCCAAGTTGTCTTACCACGGAATGAAAAACTGTTTTTT
d_call: .; cdr3_length: 17; v_call: TRBV25-1; clone_size: .; j_call: TRBJ2-5; cdr3_aa: CASSEFSGGGNQETQYF; cdr3_nt: TGTGCCAGCAGTGAATTTTCTGGGGGGGGCAACCAAGAGACCCAGTACTTC
d_call: .; cdr3_length: 15; v_call: TRBV5-1; clone_size: once; j_call: TRBJ2-7; cdr3_aa: CASSLEVGSSYEQYF; cdr3_nt: TGCGCCAGCAGCTTGGAGGTCGGGAGCTCCTACGAGCAGTACTTC
d_call: TRBD2; cdr3_length: 12; v_call: TRBV11-3; clone_size: .; j_call: TRBJ2-1; cdr3_aa: CASSIAGDEQFF; cdr3_nt: TGTGCCAGCAGCATAGCGGGAGATGAGCAGTTCTTC
d_call: .; cdr3_length: 14; v_call: TRBV5-1; clone_size: .; j_call: TRBJ1-3; cdr3_aa: CASRTESSGNTIYF; cdr3_nt: TGCGCCAGCAGGACAGAAAGCTCTGGAAACACCATATATTTT